This TCR beta chain was recorded in a study of T-cell memory formation after mild COVID-19. General study results and limits: Among clones peaking at day 37 in the second wave, SARS-CoV-2 specificity remained unconfirmed.

For this clonotype: As yet, its antigen is unknown.

Each CDR3 protein gets one entry after TCRdb re-called the 5' RACE reads with MiXCR. The table includes 250,000 or so distinct CDR3 sequences, under 20% detected once. This CDR3 has 13 residues. Trimming cost V 5 bases and J 1 base, with 8 bases left between them. Per the germline V gene, CDR1 is DFQATT and CDR2 is SNEGSKA (reference sequence). This chain connects TRBV20-1 to TRBJ2-2, with a weak D call TRBD1 (5 bases). The sample was PBMCs or a T cell subset sorted from them (not recorded which). The receptor was derived from a man aged 18 to 30 who had mild COVID-19 (a few samples of this study predate the infection). Cell type and time point are not known. CDR3 residues: CSAGQGNTGELFF. CDR3 nucleotide sequence: TGCAGTGCTGGCCAGGGGAACACCGGGGAGCTGTTTTTT.